This T cell receptor (beta chain) was recovered during a study of T-cell memory formation after mild COVID-19. The CDR3 totals 12 residues. Germline V lookup: CDR1 SNHLY, CDR2 FYNNEI. Trimming removed 5 bases from V and 9 bases from J; junction bases left unmatched: 4. TCRdb used MiXCR to reprocess the 5' RACE reads, holding one entry per CDR3 protein. The data contain approximately 500,000 distinct CDR3 sequences, nearly 25% of them singletons. This clonotype turned up a few times. This TCR derives from an adult woman who had mild COVID-19 (a few samples of this study predate the infection). Cell type and time point are not known. The genes are TRBV2 and TRBJ1-1; 9 bases line up with TRBD1. Sequencing input: PBMCs or a T cell subset sorted from them (not recorded which). The CDR3 sequence: CASSRTGDQAFF. For the CDR3, the DNA is TGTGCCAGCAGTCGGACAGGGGATCAAGCTTTCTTT.